These 11 T cell receptor beta chains were all obtained from the same sample, sequenced in a study of cytomegalovirus exposure and HLA in healthy donors. Clones were sequenced by immunoSEQ multiplex PCR, and TCRdb holds only the in-frame ones, with some missing. This table has 65,000 to 75,000 clones, 94% appearing once. Sequencing was done on a sample of PBMCs. These receptors all come from a man between 18 and 35 years old in good health and CMV-seropositive.

This rearrangement joins TRBV11-3 to TRBJ2-2, with 13 bases that match TRBD2. V gave up 5 bases and J gave up 3 bases; unmatched junction bases: 3. CDR3 length: 16 amino acids. Germline V CDR1 and CDR2: SGHNT, YENEEA. This CDR3 reads CASSPGLAGDTGELFF. CDR3 nucleotides: TGTGCCAGCAGCCCAGGACTAGCGGGGGACACCGGGGAGCTGTTTTTT.

The sample holds a few counts of this clone. This chain links TRBV6-5 with TRBJ2-1, with D possibly TRBD2 on 6 matching bases. Per germline, CDR1 MNHEY and CDR2 SVGAGI. Trimming cost V 2 bases and J 3 bases, with 11 bases left between them. The CDR3 loop spans 15 amino acids. The CDR3 DNA follows: TGTGCCAGCAGTTACGGGGCGGGAAACTACAATGAGCAGTTCTTC. As protein: CASSYGAGNYNEQFF.

The CDR3 nucleotides read TGTGCCAGCAGCGTTACAGGGACCACCTACGAGCAGTACTTC. Translating gives CASSVTGTTYEQYF. The chain recombines TRBV9 with TRBJ2-7, with a possible D match to TRBD1 (6 bases). From germline, CDR1 is SGDLS and CDR2 YYNGEE. The V end lost 2 bases, the J end lost 2 bases, and 11 bases lay between the germline ends. This CDR3 comprises 14 residues.

The V and J genes are TRBV6-1 and TRBJ2-1; TRBD2 might be the D (6 bases). Per the germline V gene, CDR1 is MNHNS and CDR2 is SASEGT. Trimming took 6 bases from V and 7 from J, leaving 13 bases between them. The CDR3 sequence is 13 residues long. The CDR3 region is CASRDGSRNEQFF. The CDR3 DNA reads TGTGCCAGCAGGGACGGGAGCAGGAATGAGCAGTTCTTC.

V is TRBV11-3 and J is TRBJ2-1; 7 nucleotides match TRBD2. Germline trimming cut 10 bases from V and 0 bases from J; bases unmatched to any gene: 9. The CDR3 covers 15 residues. Germline CDR1 and CDR2: SGHNT and YENEEA. CDR3 nucleotide sequence: TGTGCCATCAACTCTAGCGGTCGCTCCTACAATGAGCAGTTCTTC. Amino acids: CAINSSGRSYNEQFF.

The chain links TRBV5-6 to TRBJ2-1; 8 positions match TRBD1. Losses at the gene ends were 0 bases for V and 2 bases for J; bases not matched to a gene: 7. There are 17 residues in the CDR3. Germline V gene data show CDR1 as SGHDT and CDR2 as YYEEEE. In DNA form, the CDR3 reads TGTGCCAGCAGCTTGGCTGTCCAGGGGGCTCCCTACAATGAGCAGTTCTTC. Amino acid sequence: CASSLAVQGAPYNEQFF.

The V and J genes are TRBV15 and TRBJ2-7; D is possibly TRBD2 (6 bases). Germline CDR1 and CDR2: LNHNV and YYDKDF (reference sequence). This CDR3 region has 16 residues. Trimming removed 0 bases at V and 0 bases at J, with 12 bases between. In DNA, the CDR3 is TGTGCCACCAGCAGAGACGACGGGGGAAGCTCCTACGAGCAGTACTTC. Protein: CATSRDDGGSSYEQYF.

This chain links TRBV28 with TRBJ1-5; D is unresolved. V was pared by 5 bases and J by 1 base, with 9 bases between. Germline V lookup: CDR1 MDHEN, CDR2 SYDVKM. The CDR3 spans 14 residues. CDR3 in amino acids: CASSALESNQPQHF. The CDR3 DNA sequence: TGTGCCAGCAGTGCTCTAGAAAGCAATCAGCCCCAGCATTTT.

The chain is built from TRBV4-2 and TRBJ1-3; TRBD1 agrees at 7 bases. The CDR3 loop spans 15 amino acids. V dropped 1 base and J dropped 4; count of bases not matched to a gene: 4. In germline, CDR1 is LGHNA, CDR2 YNFKEQ. In nucleotides, the CDR3 is TGTGCCAGCAGCCAAGCAACAGGGGAAGGAAACACCATATATTTT. As protein: CASSQATGEGNTIYF.

The chain combines TRBV19 with TRBJ2-3; the match to TRBD1 covers 9 bases. The CDR3 runs 16 residues. Per germline, CDR1 LNHDA and CDR2 SQIVND (reference sequence). Trimming took 6 bases from V and 5 from J; bases not matched to a gene: 12. CDR3 coding DNA: TGTGCCAGTAGACAGCTACCGGGACAGGGCCTAGATACGCAGTATTTT. The encoded protein is CASRQLPGQGLDTQYF.

This clone is medium-sized (0.01 to 0.1%) within its sample. The V and J genes are TRBV7-2 and TRBJ2-2, with TRBD1 matching 8 bases. Per the germline V gene, CDR1 is SGHTA and CDR2 is FQGNSA. J was trimmed by 1 base and V by 0 bases; bases with no gene match: 1. This CDR3 region has 16 residues. In DNA form, the CDR3 reads TGTGCCAGCAGCTTAGCAGGACAGGGGAACACCGGGGAGCTGTTTTTT. Amino acid sequence: CASSLAGQGNTGELFF.